The clone carrying this TCR beta chain was seen a handful of times. Its antigen is undetermined. This entry belongs to a study of T cell repertoires in ileal Crohn's disease. Study-wide context: M6 samples are neoterminal ileum biopsies from postoperative colonoscopy. Study-wide results and caveats: Clonal expansions were more frequent in active smokers than non-smokers at surgery.

This sample's time point: neoterminal ileum biopsy at postoperative endoscopy, about 6 months after surgery. Per sample, roughly 500 nanograms of biopsy DNA were TCRB immunosequenced. Sequenced by immunoSEQ multiplex PCR; TCRdb stores in-frame clones only, minus some. The sample has over 15,000 clones, 65% to 80% seen once. CDR1 MGHRA and CDR2 YSYEKL come from the germline V gene. The V end lost 3 bases, the J end lost 6 bases, and 15 bases lay between the germline ends. The CDR3 length is 14 residues. The sample was ileal tissue. The sequence was collected from an adult with Crohn's disease. The chain is built from TRBV4-1 and TRBJ2-7; D may be TRBD1 (6 bases). The chain's CDR3 is CASSQGRGPGEQYF. The CDR3 coding sequence is TGCGCCAGCAGCCAGGGCAGGGGACCTGGCGAGCAGTACTTC.